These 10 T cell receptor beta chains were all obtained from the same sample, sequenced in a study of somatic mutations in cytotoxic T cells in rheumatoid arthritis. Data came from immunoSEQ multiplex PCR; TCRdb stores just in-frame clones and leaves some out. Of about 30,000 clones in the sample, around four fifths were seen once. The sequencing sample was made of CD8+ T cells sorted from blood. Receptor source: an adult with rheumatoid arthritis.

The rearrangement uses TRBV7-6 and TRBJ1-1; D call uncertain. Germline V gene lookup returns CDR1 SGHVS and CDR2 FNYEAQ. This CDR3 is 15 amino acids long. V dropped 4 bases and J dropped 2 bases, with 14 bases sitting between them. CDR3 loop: CASSSHRGPNTEAFF. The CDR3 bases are TGTGCCAGCAGCTCACACAGAGGACCCAACACTGAAGCTTTCTTT.

CDR3 protein: CASNPTGTSDYTF. CDR3 sequence (DNA): TGTGCCAGCAACCCGACAGGGACTTCAGACTACACCTTC. V gene TRBV6-5 combines with J gene TRBJ1-2; 7 nucleotides align to TRBD1. Germline values: CDR1 MNHEY, CDR2 SVGAGI. V was clipped by 7 bases and J by 10 bases; unmatched bases: 12. The CDR3 spans 13 residues.

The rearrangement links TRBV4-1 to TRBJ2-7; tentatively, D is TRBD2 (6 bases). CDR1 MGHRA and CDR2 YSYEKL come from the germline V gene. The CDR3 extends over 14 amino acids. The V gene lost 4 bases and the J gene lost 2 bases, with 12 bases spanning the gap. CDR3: CASSPRDGAYEQYF. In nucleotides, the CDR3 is TGCGCCAGCAGCCCGCGGGACGGAGCCTACGAGCAGTACTTC.

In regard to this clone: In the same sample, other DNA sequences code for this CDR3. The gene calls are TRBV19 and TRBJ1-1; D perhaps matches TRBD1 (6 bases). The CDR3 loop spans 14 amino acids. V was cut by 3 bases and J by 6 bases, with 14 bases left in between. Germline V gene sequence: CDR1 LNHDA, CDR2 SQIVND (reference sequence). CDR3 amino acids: CASSMGGQGAEAFF. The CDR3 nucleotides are TGTGCCAGTAGTATGGGGGGGCAAGGAGCTGAAGCTTTCTTT.

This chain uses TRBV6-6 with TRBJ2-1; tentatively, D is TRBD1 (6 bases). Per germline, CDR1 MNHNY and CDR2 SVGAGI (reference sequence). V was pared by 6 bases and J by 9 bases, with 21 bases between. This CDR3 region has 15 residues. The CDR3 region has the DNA TGTGCCAGCAGGGGGAACAGGGATACTCGTGGTGAGCAGTTCTTC. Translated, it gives CASRGNRDTRGEQFF.

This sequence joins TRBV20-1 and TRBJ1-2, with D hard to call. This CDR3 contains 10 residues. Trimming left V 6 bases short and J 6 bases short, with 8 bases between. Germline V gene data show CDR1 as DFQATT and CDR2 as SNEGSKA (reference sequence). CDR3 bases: TGCAGTGCCAATACTAATGGCTACACCTTC. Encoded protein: CSANTNGYTF.

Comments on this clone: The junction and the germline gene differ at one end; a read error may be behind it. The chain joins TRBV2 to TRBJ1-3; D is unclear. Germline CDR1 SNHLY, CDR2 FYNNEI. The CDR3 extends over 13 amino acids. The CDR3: CASRGGPHTIRDF. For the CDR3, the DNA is TGTGCCAGCAGAGGAGGGCCCCACACCATAAGGGATTTT.

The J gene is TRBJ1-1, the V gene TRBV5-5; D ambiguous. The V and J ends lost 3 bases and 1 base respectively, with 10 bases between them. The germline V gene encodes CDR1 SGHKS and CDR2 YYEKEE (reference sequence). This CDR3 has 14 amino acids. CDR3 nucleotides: TGTGCCAGCAGCTCTCCAGGTCCGAACACTGAAGCTTTCTTT. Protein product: CASSSPGPNTEAFF.

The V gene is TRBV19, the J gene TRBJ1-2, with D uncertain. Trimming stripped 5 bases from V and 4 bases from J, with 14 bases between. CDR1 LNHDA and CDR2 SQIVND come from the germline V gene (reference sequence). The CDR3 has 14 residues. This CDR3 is CASSGVRTSYGYTF. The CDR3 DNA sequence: TGTGCCAGTAGTGGAGTTAGGACTTCCTATGGCTACACCTTC.

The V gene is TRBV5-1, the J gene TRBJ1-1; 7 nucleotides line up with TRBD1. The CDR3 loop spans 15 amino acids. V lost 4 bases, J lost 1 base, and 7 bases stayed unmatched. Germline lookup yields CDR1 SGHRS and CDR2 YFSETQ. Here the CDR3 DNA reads TGCGCCAGCAGCCCCCGGGCAGGGGGGAACACTGAAGCTTTCTTT. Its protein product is CASSPRAGGNTEAFF. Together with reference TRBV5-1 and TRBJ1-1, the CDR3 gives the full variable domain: KAGVTQTPRYLIKTRGQQVTLSCSPISGHRSVSWYQQTPGQGLQFLFEYFSETQRNKGNFPGRFSGRQFSNSRSEMNVSTLELGDSALYLCASSPRAGGNTEAFFGQGTRLTVV.